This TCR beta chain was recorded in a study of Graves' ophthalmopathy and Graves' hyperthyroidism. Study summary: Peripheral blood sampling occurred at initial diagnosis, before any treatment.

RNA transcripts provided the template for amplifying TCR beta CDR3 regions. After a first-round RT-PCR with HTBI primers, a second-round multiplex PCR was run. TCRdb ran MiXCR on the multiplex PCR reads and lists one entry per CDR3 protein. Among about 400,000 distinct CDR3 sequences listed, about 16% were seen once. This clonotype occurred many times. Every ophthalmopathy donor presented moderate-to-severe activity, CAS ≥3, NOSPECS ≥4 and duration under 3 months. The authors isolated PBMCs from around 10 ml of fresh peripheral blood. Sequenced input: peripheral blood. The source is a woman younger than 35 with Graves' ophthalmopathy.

Here the CDR3 DNA reads TGTGCCAGCAAAAGGGGGACAGGGGTCCTCACTGAAGCTTTCTTT. The encoded protein is CASKRGTGVLTEAFF. This chain uses TRBV5-6 with TRBJ1-1; 10 bases align to TRBD1. V lost 6 bases to trimming and J lost 4 bases; unmatched junction nucleotides: 9. This CDR3 has 15 amino acids. From germline, CDR1 is SGHDT and CDR2 YYEEEE.